Sequencing of this T cell receptor beta chain was carried out in a study of CXCR3-negative and CXCR3-positive naive CD8 T cells. Study-wide findings and caveats: From TRB CDR3 properties, TCR strength was inferred; surface CD5 did not differ between naive subsets. Memory CD8+ cells showed much lower diversity, while both naive subsets were comparably high. Memory, not naive, CXCR3-negative and CXCR3-positive cells differed in TRBV-TRBJ usage.

Naive CD8+ T cells carried a CD45RO-CCR7+CD27+CD95- phenotype. As to this clonotype: The antigen is unknown.

UMI-labeled 5' RACE yielded the TRB cDNA libraries. Following a re-call of the 5' RACE reads, TCRdb has one entry per CDR3 protein and lacks DNA. The sample totals approximately 88,000 distinct CDR3 sequences. CDR1 PRHDT and CDR2 FYEKMQ come from the germline V gene (reference sequence). The CDR3 has 12 residues. The genes are TRBV13 and TRBJ1-1; with no DNA, the TCRdb D assignment of TRBD1 cannot be verified. This clonotype was obtained from a human donor in good health. Some clones in this sample may be carry-over from other donors' samples. Material: naive CXCR3- CD8+ T cells from blood. Subset reported: CD45RO-CCR7+CD27+CD95- naive CD8+ T cells lacking CXCR3 (TNR3-). The CDR3: CASSPRTAQAFF.